This T cell receptor (beta chain) was identified during a study of CD8+CD57+ T cells in acquired aplastic anemia. In the study overall: Mean DNA quantity obtained from sorted CD4+ and CD8+ cells was about 3.2 ug. In CD4+ cells, healthy donors produced an average of about 10 million reads. General observations from the study: CD8+ Simpson's diversity did not differ significantly between patients and controls. Patients and controls were found to share approximately 31 CD8+ CDR3 sequences.

Template material for TCR beta VDJ and CDR3 profiling consisted of genomic DNA. MiXCR, run by TCRdb on the reads, gives a single entry per CDR3 protein. Counted here are about 130,000 distinct CDR3 sequences, less than 45% occurring once; the ten biggest clones make up 7.5% to 9.5%. This clonotype was seen more than once but under ten times. Its antigen is unidentified. The source is a human donor in good health, serving as a control. Specimen: sorted CD4+, CD8+, or CD8+CD57+ T cells (not recorded which) from PBMCs.

CDR3 DNA: TGTGCCAGCAGCGATCACGGGGGGGGGGACTACACAGATACGCAGTATTTT. It codes for CASSDHGGGDYTDTQYF. The V call is TRBV10-3, the J call TRBJ2-3; 8 bases map to TRBD2. The CDR3 length is 17 residues. The V gene's germline CDR1 is ENHRY and CDR2 SYGVKD. The trim removed 10 bases at V and 2 bases at J, leaving 17 bases unmatched.